The 6 T cell receptor beta chains given below trace back to one sample, sequenced in a study of response to subunit inactivated influenza vaccine (dated by TCRdb to the late 2010s). Libraries were made using RT-PCR. The sequencing machine was an Illumina HiSeq 2500. The raw public data were reprocessed by TCRdb itself: fastp quality trimming at Q25, MiXCR clonotype calling, in-frame beta chains only. Entries that share a CDR3 protein sequence are merged under the most common genes and DNA. For this sample the table gives hundreds of thousands of distinct CDR3 sequences, of which 14% were detected only once. The ten largest make up 6% to 9.5% of the sample. The material sequenced was PBMCs from blood, taken about 14 days before vaccination. The receptors originated from a man in his forties or fifties who received an inactivated influenza vaccine. Donor details come from another sample of the same person, matched by shared clones.

The sample holds a few counts of this clonotype. The chain is built from TRBV11-2 and TRBJ1-1; TRBD1 is a possible D gene (5 bases). CDR3 length: 16 amino acids. Germline V gene data show CDR1 as SGHAT and CDR2 as FQNNGV. V dropped 4 bases and J dropped 0 bases, with 15 bases sitting between them. CDR3 amino acids: CASSSPAGLMNTEAFF. CDR3 in DNA: TGTGCCAGCAGCTCACCCGCGGGACTGATGAACACTGAAGCTTTCTTT.

This clonotype has a handful of counts. The V and J genes are TRBV6-1 and TRBJ2-7; 7 nucleotides align to TRBD1. V dropped 6 bases and J dropped 1; count of bases not matched to a gene: 6. CDR1 is MNHNS and CDR2 is SASEGT in the germline V gene. CDR3 length: 14 amino acids. The CDR3 spells CASRAGTASYEQYF. CDR3 nucleotide sequence: TGTGCCAGCAGAGCCGGGACAGCGTCCTACGAGCAGTACTTC.

This clonotype was seen ten or more times. This chain links TRBV28 with TRBJ2-1, with D possibly TRBD2 on 5 matching bases. V lost 4 bases and J 12 bases, leaving 10 bases between the germline ends. Looked up from germline, CDR1 is MDHEN and CDR2 is SYDVKM. The CDR3 sequence is 11 residues long. CDR3 coding DNA: TGTGCCAGCAGTTACCGGGATTGGCAGTTCTTC. Amino acid sequence: CASSYRDWQFF.

This clonotype was seen at least ten times. The chain couples TRBV12-3 or TRBV12-4 to TRBJ1-2; unclear D gene. V lost 6 bases and J lost 2, with 10 bases in between. The CDR3 length is 13 residues. In DNA, the CDR3 is TGTGCCAGCAGCTTCACTCGAAACTATGGCTACACCTTC. It codes for CASSFTRNYGYTF.

Ten or more counts support this clonotype. The chain joins TRBV4-3 to TRBJ1-1; D might be TRBD1 (6 bases). The CDR3 is 15 residues long. Germline CDR1 LGHNA, CDR2 YSLEER. Between the trimmed V and J ends, which lost 4 bases and 4 bases, there was a span of 16 bases. The CDR3 sequence is CASSPAPGQPTEAFF. The CDR3 DNA follows: TGCGCCAGCAGCCCGGCGCCGGGACAACCCACTGAAGCTTTCTTT.

The chain carries TRBV6-6 and TRBJ2-1; the D gene is possibly TRBD1 (5 bases). Trimming stripped 2 bases from V and 8 bases from J, with 10 bases between. The CDR3 spans 13 residues. Germline lookup yields CDR1 MNHNY and CDR2 SVGAGI (reference sequence). The CDR3 here is CASSYQGWDEQFF. The CDR3 nucleotides read TGTGCCAGCAGTTACCAGGGTTGGGATGAGCAGTTCTTC.